This T cell receptor beta chain stems from a study of response to subunit inactivated influenza vaccine. General study points: Few new T cells, the authors suggested, are recruited by each seasonal influenza vaccination.

In regard to this clonotype: As yet, its antigen is unknown.

TCRdb fed the RT-PCR reads into MiXCR, producing one record per CDR3 protein. Here the sample spans around 190,000 distinct CDR3 sequences, approximately 15% being singletons. This clonotype was obtained from a man between 50 and 59 years old who received an inactivated influenza vaccine. The specimen comprised CD8+ T cells sorted from PBMCs, sampled roughly 5 days after vaccination.

CDR3 in amino acids: CASSQAVLEELNTGELFF. The CDR3 nucleotides read TGCGCCAGCAGCCAAGCGGTTTTAGAGGAACTCAACACCGGGGAGCTGTTTTTT. This rearrangement joins TRBV4-3 to TRBJ2-2; D not resolved. Germline V gives CDR1 LGHNA, CDR2 YSLEER. Trimming left V 1 base short and J 2 bases short, with 17 bases between. This CDR3 spans 18 amino acids.